This TCR beta chain was sequenced for a study of T cells expressing NK-cell markers. General study points: Uncertainty persisted over the HCMV specificity of expanded NKG2C+ T cell clones.

On this clonotype: Its cognate antigen is unknown.

Scientists made TCR beta cDNA using 5'RACE template switching with UMIs. TCRdb reprocessed the 5' RACE reads, keeping one entry per CDR3 protein, no DNA. The repertoire shows 500,000 to 700,000 distinct CDR3 sequences; the top ten hold around 4%. The CDR3 sequence is 16 residues long. Germline CDR1 and CDR2: LGHNA and YNFKEQ. The sequence came from a young man in good health. The V gene is TRBV4-2, the J gene TRBJ2-1; TCRdb lists TRBD1, though no DNA is available to test this call. Sequenced: blood T cells: a sorted CD56 or NKG2C T cell subset, CD4+ or CD8+ T cells, or bulk PBMC T cells (not recorded which). The CDR3 protein is CASSQAQGSRGNEQFF.